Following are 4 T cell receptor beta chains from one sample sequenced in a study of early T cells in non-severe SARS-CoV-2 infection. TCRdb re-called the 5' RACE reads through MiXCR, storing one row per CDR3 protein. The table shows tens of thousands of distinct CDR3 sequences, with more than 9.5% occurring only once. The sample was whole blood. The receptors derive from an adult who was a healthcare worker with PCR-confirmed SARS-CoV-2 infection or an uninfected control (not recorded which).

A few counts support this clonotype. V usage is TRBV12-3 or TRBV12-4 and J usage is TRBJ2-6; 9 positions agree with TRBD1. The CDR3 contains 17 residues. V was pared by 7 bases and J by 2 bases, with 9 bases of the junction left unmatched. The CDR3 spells CASTPDRGDTGANVLTF. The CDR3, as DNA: TGTGCCAGCACCCCGGACAGGGGTGACACTGGGGCCAACGTCCTGACTTTC.

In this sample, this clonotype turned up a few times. The CDR3 DNA reads as TGCAGAAAAGCAAGGGACACTGAAGCTTTCTTT. This gives the protein CRKARDTEAFF. The genes are TRBV29-1 and TRBJ1-1; no clear D gene. CDR1 and CDR2 from the germline V gene are SQVTM and ANQGSEA. The CDR3 extends over 11 amino acids.

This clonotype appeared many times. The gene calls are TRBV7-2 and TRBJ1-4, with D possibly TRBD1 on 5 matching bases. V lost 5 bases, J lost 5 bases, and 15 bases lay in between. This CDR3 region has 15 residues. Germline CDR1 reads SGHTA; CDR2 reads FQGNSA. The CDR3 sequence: CASSLDRGKNEKLFF. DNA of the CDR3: TGTGCCAGCAGCCTGGACCGGGGCAAAAATGAAAAACTGTTTTTT.

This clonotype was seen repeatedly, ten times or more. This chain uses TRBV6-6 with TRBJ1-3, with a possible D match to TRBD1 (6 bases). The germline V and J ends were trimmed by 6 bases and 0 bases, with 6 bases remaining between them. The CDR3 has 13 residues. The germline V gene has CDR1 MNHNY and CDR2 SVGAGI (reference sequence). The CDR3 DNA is TGTGCCAGCAGGACAGGCTCTGGAAACACCATATATTTT. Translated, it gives CASRTGSGNTIYF.